Given below is one TCR beta chain in context. This sample is drawn from a study of blood T cell repertoires in COVID-19. The data were produced by immunoSEQ multiplex PCR, yet TCRdb's version contains in-frame clones alone and is incomplete. The sample has nearly 300,000 clones, roughly 88% seen once; the top ten hold 6.9%. Source material: peripheral blood. The sequence was obtained from a woman aged 25 to 39 who had recovered from COVID-19.

CDR3 in amino acids: CASRDDRFNSPLHF. CDR3 sequence (DNA): TGTGCCAGCAGGGATGACAGGTTTAATTCACCCCTCCACTTT. The V and J genes are TRBV2 and TRBJ1-6; TRBD1 might be the D (6 bases). The CDR3 totals 14 residues. Germline loops: CDR1 SNHLY, CDR2 FYNNEI. V lost 6 bases and J lost 6, with 12 bases in between.